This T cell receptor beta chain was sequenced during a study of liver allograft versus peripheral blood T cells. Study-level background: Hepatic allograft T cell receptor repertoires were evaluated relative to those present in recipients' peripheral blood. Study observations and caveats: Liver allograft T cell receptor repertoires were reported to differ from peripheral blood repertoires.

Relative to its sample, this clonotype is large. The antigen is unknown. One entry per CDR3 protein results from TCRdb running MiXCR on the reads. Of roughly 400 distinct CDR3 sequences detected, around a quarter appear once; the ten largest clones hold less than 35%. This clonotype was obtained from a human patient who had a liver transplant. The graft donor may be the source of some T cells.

CDR3 in amino acids: CASSPPHLSTEAFF. The CDR3 bases are TGTGCCAGCAGTCCCCCCCATTTAAGCACTGAAGCTTTCTTT. V usage is TRBV6-5 and J usage is TRBJ1-1, with no clear D. The V gene lost 5 bases and the J gene lost 4 bases, with 14 bases spanning the gap. This CDR3 region has 14 residues. Germline V CDR1 and CDR2: MNHEY, SVGAGI.